The rows below give T cell receptor beta chains drawn from one sample of a study of cytomegalovirus exposure and HLA in healthy donors. Repertoires were generated with immunoSEQ multiplex PCR, while TCRdb's copy carries only in-frame clones and drops some. The repertoire includes about 60,000 clones, about three quarters of them detected once, and approximately 2.3% sits in the top ten. Sequenced: PBMCs. The receptor set was obtained from a female donor in good health and CMV-seronegative. The CDR3 runs from the conserved cysteine through the conserved F or W. Each record gives: J gene, clone size, V gene, D gene, CDR3 DNA, CDR3 protein. D genes are given only for firm matches. Size is stated for part of the rows, as once, few or many counts, or as a class when the clone is expanded.

>TRBJ2-7|-|TRBV9|TRBD2
TGTGCCAGCAGCCCACACCGGGGGGGTTACGAGCAGTACTTC
CASSPHRGGYEQYF
>TRBJ2-2|-|TRBV7-3|TRBD2
TGTGCCAGCAGCTTAACGGGGACTAGGACCGGGGAGCTGTTTTTT
CASSLTGTRTGELFF
>TRBJ2-7|once|TRBV28|-
TGTGCCAGCAGTTTAAGAGGGTACGAGCAGTACTTC
CASSLRGYEQYF
>TRBJ2-7|-|TRBV5-6|-
TGTGCCAGCAGCCCACCTATTCTAGATCCTACTACCTACGAGCAGTACTTC
CASSPPILDPTTYEQYF
>TRBJ2-7|-|TRBV25-1|-
TGTGCCAGCAGTGAATCCGAGCTTGCCTACGAGCAGTACTTC
CASSESELAYEQYF
>TRBJ1-6|few|TRBV7-3|TRBD1
TGTGCCAGCAGCTTAGTCGGGACAGGGTATTCACCCCTCCACTTT
CASSLVGTGYSPLHF
>TRBJ1-2|-|TRBV7-8|TRBD1
TGTGCCAGCAGCTCCACCGGACAGGGCTATTATGGCTACACCTTC
CASSSTGQGYYGYTF
>TRBJ1-5|-|TRBV2|-
TGTGCCAGCCGATCAGGGAATCAGCCCCAGCATTTT
CASRSGNQPQHF
>TRBJ2-3|-|TRBV5-1|-
TGCGCCAGCAGCTTGGGGACGGGACAAACTTCCACAGATACGCAGTATTTT
CASSLGTGQTSTDTQYF
>TRBJ2-7|-|TRBV2|TRBD2
TGTGCCAGCCGAGGGACTACCGAAACCTACGAGCAGTACTTC
CASRGTTETYEQYF
>TRBJ1-5|few|TRBV30|-
TGTGCCTGGAGTGTACCTGGAGCAGGGATCATGCAGCCCCAGCATTTT
CAWSVPGAGIMQPQHF
>TRBJ1-2|-|TRBV13|-
TGTGCCAGCAGCTTGGGGGGTCTAAACTATGGCTACACCTTC
CASSLGGLNYGYTF
>TRBJ2-2|-|TRBV28|-
TGTGCCGGCAGGGGGGCCCCGAACACCGGGGAGCTGTTTTTT
CAGRGAPNTGELFF
>TRBJ2-1|-|TRBV27|TRBD2
TGTGCCAGCAGAAGACTAGCGGGAGGCCACAATGAGCAGTTCTTC
CASRRLAGGHNEQFF
>TRBJ2-7|-|TRBV5-4|-
TGTGCCAGCCACCTGGGCCCCCTCTACGAGCAGTACTTC
CASHLGPLYEQYF
>TRBJ1-1|few|TRBV9|-
TGTGCCAGCAGCGTAGCTCCCGGGTATGGTAACACTGAAGCTTTCTTT
CASSVAPGYGNTEAFF
>TRBJ1-1|-|TRBV18|TRBD1
TGTGCCAGCTCACCGCGGGACAGAGCTAAACGGGAAGCTTTCTTT
CASSPRDRAKREAFF
>TRBJ2-7|-|TRBV19|-
TGTGCCAGTAGTCCAGGCCCAGTCTACGAGCAGTACTTC
CASSPGPVYEQYF
>TRBJ2-7|-|TRBV27|-
TGTGCCAGCAGTTTAACCGGGACACGTATTTCCTACGAGCAGTACTTC
CASSLTGTRISYEQYF
>TRBJ2-1|-|TRBV7-9|-
TGTGCCAGCAGCTTCGGCGGGGCGGGCACTAATGAGCAGTTCTTC
CASSFGGAGTNEQFF
>TRBJ2-1|-|TRBV15|TRBD2
TGTGCCACCAGCAGAGAATGGACTAGGGGCGAGCAGTTCTTC
CATSREWTRGEQFF
>TRBJ1-2|-|TRBV28|-
TGTGCCAGCAGTTCCCGAGATGGCTACACCTTC
CASSSRDGYTF
>TRBJ2-7|-|TRBV19|TRBD2
TGTGCCAGTAGTTTAGCGGGGGTGCCGGGCGAGCAGTACTTC
CASSLAGVPGEQYF
>TRBJ1-5|once|TRBV2|-
TGTGCCAGCAGTGAAGAGGAGGGGCAGCCCCAGCATTTT
CASSEEEGQPQHF
>TRBJ1-5|-|TRBV2|TRBD1
TGTGCCAGCAGGAGGGACAGGGGGACCAATCAGCCCCAGCATTTT
CASRRDRGTNQPQHF
>TRBJ2-3|-|TRBV7-3|-
TGTGCCAGCAGCTTAGCGGGGGACAAAGTTACGCAGTATTTT
CASSLAGDKVTQYF
>TRBJ2-5|-|TRBV6-1|TRBD2
TGTGCCAGCAGTCCGCTGGCGGGGGGCCAAGAGACCCAGTACTTC
CASSPLAGGQETQYF
>TRBJ1-3|-|TRBV29-1|-
TGCAGCGTTGAAGTCGGGGGCTCTGGAAACACCATATATTTT
CSVEVGGSGNTIYF
>TRBJ2-1|once|TRBV7-9|-
TGTGCCAGCAGCTTAGGCTTGACAGGAAGGGAAAGTGAGCAGTTCTTC
CASSLGLTGRESEQFF
>TRBJ1-6|-|TRBV5-1|-
TGCGCCAGCAGCTTGGAGGTTGCCGGAGAAAATTCACCCCTCCACTTT
CASSLEVAGENSPLHF
>TRBJ1-5|-|TRBV30|-
TGTGCCTGGAGGAGGGGAGGGGCCGGCAATCAGCCCCAGCATTTT
CAWRRGGAGNQPQHF
>TRBJ1-1|-|TRBV7-9|-
TGTGCCAGCAGCCCACAGGGAATGCGGACTGAAGCTTTCTTT
CASSPQGMRTEAFF